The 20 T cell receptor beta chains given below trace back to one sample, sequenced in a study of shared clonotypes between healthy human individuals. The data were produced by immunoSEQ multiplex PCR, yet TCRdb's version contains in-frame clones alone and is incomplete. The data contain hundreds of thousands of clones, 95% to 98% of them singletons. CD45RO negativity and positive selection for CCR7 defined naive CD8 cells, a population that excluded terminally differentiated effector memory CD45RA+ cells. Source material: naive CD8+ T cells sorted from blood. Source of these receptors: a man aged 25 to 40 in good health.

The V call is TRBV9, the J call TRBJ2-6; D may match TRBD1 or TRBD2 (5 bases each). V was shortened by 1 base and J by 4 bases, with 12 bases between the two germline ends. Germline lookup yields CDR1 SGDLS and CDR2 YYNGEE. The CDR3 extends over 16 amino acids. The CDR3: CASSVFEGLGANVLTF. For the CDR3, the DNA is TGTGCCAGCAGCGTATTCGAGGGGTTAGGGGCCAACGTCCTGACTTTC.

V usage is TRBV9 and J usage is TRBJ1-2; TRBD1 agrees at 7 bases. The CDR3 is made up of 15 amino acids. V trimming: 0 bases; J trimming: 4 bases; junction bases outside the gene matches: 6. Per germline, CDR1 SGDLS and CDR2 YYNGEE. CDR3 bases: TGTGCCAGCAGCGTAGGAGCGGACAGGATCTATGGCTACACCTTC. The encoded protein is CASSVGADRIYGYTF.

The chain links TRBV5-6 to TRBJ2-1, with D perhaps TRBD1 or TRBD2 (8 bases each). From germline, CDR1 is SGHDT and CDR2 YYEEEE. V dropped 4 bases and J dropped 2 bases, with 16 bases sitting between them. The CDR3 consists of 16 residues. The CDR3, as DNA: TGTGCCAGCAGCCCGGGGGGGACAGGCCCCTACAATGAGCAGTTCTTC. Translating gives CASSPGGTGPYNEQFF.

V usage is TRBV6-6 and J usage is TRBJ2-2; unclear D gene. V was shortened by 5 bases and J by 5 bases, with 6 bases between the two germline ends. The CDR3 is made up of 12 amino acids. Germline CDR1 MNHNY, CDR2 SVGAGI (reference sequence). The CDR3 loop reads CASSKVTGELFF. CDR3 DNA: TGTGCCAGCAGTAAGGTTACCGGGGAGCTGTTTTTT.

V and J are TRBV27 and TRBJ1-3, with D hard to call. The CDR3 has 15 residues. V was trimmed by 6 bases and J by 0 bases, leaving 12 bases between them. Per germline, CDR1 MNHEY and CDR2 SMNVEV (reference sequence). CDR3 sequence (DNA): TGTGCCAGCAGCGACCGGTACTTCTCTGGAAACACCATATATTTT. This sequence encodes CASSDRYFSGNTIYF.

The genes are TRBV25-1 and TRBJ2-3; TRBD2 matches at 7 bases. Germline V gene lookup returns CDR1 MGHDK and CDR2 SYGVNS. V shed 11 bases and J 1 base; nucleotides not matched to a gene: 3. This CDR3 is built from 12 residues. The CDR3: CASAGGTDTQYF. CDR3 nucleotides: TGTGCCTCCGCGGGGGGCACAGATACGCAGTATTTT.

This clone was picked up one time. The CDR3 region is CASTLGVKAFF. The CDR3 region has the DNA TGTGCCAGCACCCTTGGGGTCAAAGCTTTCTTT. V and J are TRBV28 and TRBJ1-1; D remains ambiguous. The V gene lost 7 bases and the J gene lost 9 bases, with 12 bases spanning the gap. This CDR3 region has 11 residues. From germline, CDR1 is MDHEN and CDR2 SYDVKM.

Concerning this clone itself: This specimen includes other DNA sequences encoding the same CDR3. CDR3 amino acids: CASSLGTYEQYF. DNA of the CDR3: TGTGCCAGCTCACTAGGGACTTACGAGCAGTACTTC. The rearrangement joins TRBV7-9 to TRBJ2-7; weak D call: TRBD2 (6 bases). The germline CDR1 and CDR2 sequences are SEHNR and FQNEAQ (reference sequence). This CDR3 has 12 amino acids. V shed 8 bases and J shed 4 bases, with 12 bases lying between them.

The CDR3 DNA reads as TGTGCCAGCAGCTCACCAAGGGACAGGGGACGATTTGATACGCAGTATTTT. It specifies CASSSPRDRGRFDTQYF. The J gene is TRBJ2-3, the V gene TRBV11-2; the match to TRBD1 covers 10 bases. Trimming at V came to 4 bases and at J to 6 bases, leaving 13 bases not matched to a gene. The CDR3 consists of 17 residues. The V gene's germline CDR1 is SGHAT and CDR2 FQNNGV.

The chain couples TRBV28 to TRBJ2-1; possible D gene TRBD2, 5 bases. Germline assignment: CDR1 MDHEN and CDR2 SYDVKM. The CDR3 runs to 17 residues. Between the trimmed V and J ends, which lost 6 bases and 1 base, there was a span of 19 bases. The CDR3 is CASSLGLSGGSYNEQFF. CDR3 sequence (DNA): TGTGCCAGCAGCCTGGGTTTGAGCGGAGGATCCTACAATGAGCAGTTCTTC.

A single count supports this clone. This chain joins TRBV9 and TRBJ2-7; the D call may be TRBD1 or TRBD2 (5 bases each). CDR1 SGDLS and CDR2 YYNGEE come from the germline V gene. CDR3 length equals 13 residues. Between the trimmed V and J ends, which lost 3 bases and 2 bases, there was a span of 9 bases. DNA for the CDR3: TGTGCCAGCAGCGGTCGGGACCCCTACGAGCAGTACTTC. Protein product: CASSGRDPYEQYF. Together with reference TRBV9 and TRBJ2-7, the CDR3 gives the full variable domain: DSGVTQTPKHLITATGQRVTLRCSPRSGDLSVYWYQQSLDQGLQFLIQYYNGEERAKGNILERFSAQQFPDLHSELNLSSLELGDSALYFCASSGRDPYEQYFGPGTRLTVT.

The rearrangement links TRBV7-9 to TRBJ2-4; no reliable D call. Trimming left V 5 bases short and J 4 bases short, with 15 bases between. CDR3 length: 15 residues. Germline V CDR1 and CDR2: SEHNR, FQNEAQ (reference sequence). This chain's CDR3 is CASSEARYEKNIQYF. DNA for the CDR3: TGTGCCAGCAGCGAAGCTCGGTACGAGAAAAACATTCAGTACTTC.

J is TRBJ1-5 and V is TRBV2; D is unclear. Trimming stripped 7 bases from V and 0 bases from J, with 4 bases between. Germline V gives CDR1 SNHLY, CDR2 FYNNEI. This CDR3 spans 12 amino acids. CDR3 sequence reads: CASKGSNQPQHF. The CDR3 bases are TGTGCCAGCAAGGGTAGCAATCAGCCCCAGCATTTT.

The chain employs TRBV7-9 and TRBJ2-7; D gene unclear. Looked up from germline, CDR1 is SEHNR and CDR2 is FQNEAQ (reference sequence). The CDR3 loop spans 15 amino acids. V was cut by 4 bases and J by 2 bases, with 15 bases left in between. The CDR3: CASSSIHDRTYEQYF. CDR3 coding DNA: TGTGCCAGCAGCTCCATACACGATCGGACCTACGAGCAGTACTTC.

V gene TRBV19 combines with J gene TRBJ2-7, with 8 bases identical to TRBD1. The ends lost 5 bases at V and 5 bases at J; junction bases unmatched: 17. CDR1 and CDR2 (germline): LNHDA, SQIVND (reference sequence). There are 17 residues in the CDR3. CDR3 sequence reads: CASSYALGGHRGNEQYF. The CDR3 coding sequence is TGTGCCAGTAGTTACGCCCTGGGGGGACACAGGGGGAACGAGCAGTACTTC.

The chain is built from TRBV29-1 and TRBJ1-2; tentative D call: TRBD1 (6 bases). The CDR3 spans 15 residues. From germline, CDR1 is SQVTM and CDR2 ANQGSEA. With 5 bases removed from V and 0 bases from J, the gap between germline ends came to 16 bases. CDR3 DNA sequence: TGCAGCGTTACCGACAGGACTCGAACTAACTATGGCTACACCTTC. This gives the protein CSVTDRTRTNYGYTF. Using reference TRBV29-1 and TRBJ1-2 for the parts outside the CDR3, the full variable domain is SAVISQKPSRDICQRGTSLTIQCQVDSQVTMMFWYRQQPGQSLTLIATANQGSEATYESGFVIDKFPISRPNLTFSTLTVSNMSPEDSSIYLCSVTDRTRTNYGYTFGSGTRLTVV.

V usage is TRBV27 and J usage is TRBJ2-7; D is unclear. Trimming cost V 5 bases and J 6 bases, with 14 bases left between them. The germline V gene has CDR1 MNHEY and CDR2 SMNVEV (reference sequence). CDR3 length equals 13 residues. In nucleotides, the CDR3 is TGTGCCAGCAGTGCGACGGCCAAGCGCGAGCAGTACTTC. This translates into CASSATAKREQYF.

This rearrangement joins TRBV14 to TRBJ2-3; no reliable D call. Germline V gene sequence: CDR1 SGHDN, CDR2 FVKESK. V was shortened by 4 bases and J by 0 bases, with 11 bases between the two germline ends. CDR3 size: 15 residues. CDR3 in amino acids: CASSRFASSTDTQYF. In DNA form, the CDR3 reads TGTGCCAGCAGCCGTTTTGCCTCCAGCACAGATACGCAGTATTTT.

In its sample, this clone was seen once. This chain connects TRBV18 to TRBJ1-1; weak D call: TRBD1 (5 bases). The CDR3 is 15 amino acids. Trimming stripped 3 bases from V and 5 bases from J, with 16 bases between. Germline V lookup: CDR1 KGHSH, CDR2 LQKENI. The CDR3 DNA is TGTGCCAGCTCACCCCTACCCAGGGTGGATACTGAAGCTTTCTTT. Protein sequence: CASSPLPRVDTEAFF.

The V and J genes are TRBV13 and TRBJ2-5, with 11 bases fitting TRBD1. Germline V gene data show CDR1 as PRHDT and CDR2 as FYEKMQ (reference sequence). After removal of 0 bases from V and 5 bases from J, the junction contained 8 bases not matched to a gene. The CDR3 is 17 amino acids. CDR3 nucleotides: TGTGCCAGCAGCTTAGGCTTAGGACAGGGGGCTCTTGAGACCCAGTACTTC. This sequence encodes CASSLGLGQGALETQYF.